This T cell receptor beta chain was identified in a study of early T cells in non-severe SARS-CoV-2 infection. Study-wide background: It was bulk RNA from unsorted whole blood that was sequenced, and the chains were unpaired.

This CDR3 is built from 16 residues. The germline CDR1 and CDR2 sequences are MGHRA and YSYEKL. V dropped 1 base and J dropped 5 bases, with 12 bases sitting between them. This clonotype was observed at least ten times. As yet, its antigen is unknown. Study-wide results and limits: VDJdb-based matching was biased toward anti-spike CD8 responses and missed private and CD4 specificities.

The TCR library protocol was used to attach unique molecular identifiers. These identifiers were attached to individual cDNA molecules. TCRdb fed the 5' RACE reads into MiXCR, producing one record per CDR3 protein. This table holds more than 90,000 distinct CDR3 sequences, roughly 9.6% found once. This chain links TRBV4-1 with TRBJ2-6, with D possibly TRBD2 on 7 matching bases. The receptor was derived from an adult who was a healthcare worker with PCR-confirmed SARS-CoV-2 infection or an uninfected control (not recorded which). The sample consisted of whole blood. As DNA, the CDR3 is TGCGCCAGCAGCCAAGGAGGGGGGGCTAGGGCCAACGTCCTGACTTTC. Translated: CASSQGGGARANVLTF.